This T cell receptor (beta chain) was obtained from a study of cytomegalovirus exposure and HLA in healthy donors. Primers included in the PCR were 60 Vbeta and 13 Jbeta primers. The assay was immunoSEQ multiplex PCR, and TCRdb's table has in-frame clones only and misses some. The repertoire includes approximately 100,000 clones, roughly 82% of them detected once, and roughly 9.8% sits in the top ten. This sequence originates from a middle-aged man in good health and CMV-seropositive. The sequencing input was PBMCs.

The CDR3 DNA reads as TGCAGCGTGGGTAGGGGACTAGCGGGGGGATACAATGAGCAGTTCTTC. Translation gives CSVGRGLAGGYNEQFF. V gene TRBV29-1 combines with J gene TRBJ2-1; 15 bases align to TRBD2. CDR1 is SQVTM, CDR2 ANQGSEA, per germline. With V trimmed by 6 bases and J by 4 bases, 7 bases remained unmatched. CDR3 length: 16 amino acids.